The 21 T cell receptor beta chains reported below all come from one sample, sequenced in a study of identical twins (dated by TCRdb to 2016 to 2017). Receptor libraries were prepared by 5' RACE. Sequencing took place on an Illumina HiSeq 2000. The raw public reads went through TCRdb reprocessing: fastp at Q25, MiXCR clone calling, in-frame beta chains kept. Each CDR3 protein appears once, grouped with its most common genes and DNA. Recorded for this sample are approximately 700,000 distinct CDR3 sequences; 5.5% to 6.5% of them occurred a single time. Together, the top ten hold about 2% of the sample. Source material: naive T cells sorted from blood. The cell subset or site label here, explained by the study, means: cells isolated with a human naive T-cell isolation kit. The receptors derive from a man aged 18 to 29 in good health.

This clonotype was recorded many times. The V call is TRBV6-5, the J call TRBJ2-1, with 9 bases that match TRBD2. There are 15 residues in the CDR3. With 6 bases clipped from V and 10 bases from J, the junction kept 13 bases outside the gene matches. Germline CDR1 and CDR2: MNHEY and SVGAGI. Here the CDR3 reads CASSYLGVAGEEQFF. In DNA, the CDR3 is TGTGCCAGCAGCTACCTAGGGGTAGCGGGGGAGGAGCAGTTCTTC.

The table lists this clonotype with a few counts. The chain employs TRBV25-1 and TRBJ2-3; D may match TRBD1 or TRBD2 (5 bases each). Germline assignment: CDR1 MGHDK and CDR2 SYGVNS. V was clipped by 8 bases and J by 3 bases, with 18 bases between them. The CDR3 extends over 15 amino acids. DNA of the CDR3: TGTGCCAGCCCCGTCGGGACCAGGAGGACAGATACGCAGTATTTT. Translation: CASPVGTRRTDTQYF.

In this sample, this clonotype turned up many times. J is TRBJ2-3 and V is TRBV6-2 or TRBV6-3, with TRBD2 matching over 8 bases. The CDR3 has 16 amino acids. V lost 5 bases, J lost 0 bases, and 7 bases stayed unmatched. CDR1 MNHEY and CDR2 SVGEGT come from the germline V gene. CDR3 nucleotide sequence: TGTGCCAGCAGTGGATTAGCGGGACTTAGCACAGATACGCAGTATTTT. Amino acid sequence: CASSGLAGLSTDTQYF.

This rearrangement joins TRBV9 to TRBJ1-6, with unresolved D. CDR3 size: 16 residues. Trimming stripped 0 bases from V and 0 bases from J, with 7 bases between. Germline CDR1 is SGDLS and CDR2 is YYNGEE. This chain's CDR3 is CASSVAESSYNSPLHF. The DNA of the CDR3 is TGTGCCAGCAGCGTAGCAGAGAGCTCCTATAATTCACCCCTCCACTTT. Together with reference TRBV9 and TRBJ1-6, the CDR3 gives the full variable domain: DSGVTQTPKHLITATGQRVTLRCSPRSGDLSVYWYQQSLDQGLQFLIQYYNGEERAKGNILERFSAQQFPDLHSELNLSSLELGDSALYFCASSVAESSYNSPLHFGNGTRLTVT.

This clonotype was detected ten times or more. The chain has TRBV12-3 or TRBV12-4 and TRBJ2-7; D might be TRBD2 (5 bases). V dropped 2 bases and J dropped 6 bases, with 11 bases sitting between them. This CDR3 is 13 amino acids long. CDR3 region: CASSLKSGGEQYF. The CDR3 DNA follows: TGTGCCAGCAGTTTAAAGTCAGGAGGCGAGCAGTACTTC.

There are many counts of this clonotype. This chain uses TRBV20-1 with TRBJ2-7, with a tentative D call TRBD2 (6 bases). The CDR3 is made up of 13 amino acids. Germline CDR1 reads DFQATT; CDR2 reads SNEGSKA (reference sequence). Trimming took 6 bases from V and 1 from J, leaving 13 bases between them. The DNA of the CDR3 is TGCAGTGCGGGCCCGGCGGGATCCTACGAGCAGTACTTC. Translating it yields CSAGPAGSYEQYF.

Ten or more counts support this clonotype. The chain has TRBV29-1 and TRBJ2-5; 8 nucleotides match TRBD1. CDR1 and CDR2 from the germline V gene are SQVTM and ANQGSEA. Unmatched junction bases numbered 8, after V lost 6 bases and J lost 2 bases. CDR3 size: 14 residues. CDR3 amino acids: CSVSGQGRQETQYF. DNA for the CDR3: TGCAGCGTCTCTGGACAGGGAAGACAAGAGACCCAGTACTTC.

In this sample, this clonotype turned up many times. The J gene is TRBJ2-5, the V gene TRBV12-3 or TRBV12-4; 7 bases match TRBD2. The V segment lost 5 bases and the J segment 2 bases; nucleotides outside the gene matches: 5. This CDR3 is 14 amino acids long. CDR3 loop: CASSPLAEQETQYF. The CDR3 region has the DNA TGTGCCAGCAGTCCCCTAGCGGAACAAGAGACCCAGTACTTC.

This clonotype was seen only a few times. The J gene is TRBJ2-1, the V gene TRBV27; the match to TRBD2 covers 13 bases. With 2 bases clipped from V and 9 bases from J, the junction kept 4 bases outside the gene matches. This CDR3 has 15 amino acids. Germline CDR1 is MNHEY and CDR2 is SMNVEV (reference sequence). CDR3 sequence reads: CASSLSTSGRAEQFF. The CDR3 coding sequence is TGTGCCAGCAGTTTAAGTACTAGCGGGAGGGCTGAGCAGTTCTTC.

The sample holds many counts of this clonotype. The J gene is TRBJ1-2, the V gene TRBV10-3, with D uncertain. Germline V CDR1 and CDR2: ENHRY, SYGVKD. The CDR3 is 13 amino acids. Trimming took off 7 bases at V and 6 bases at J, with 15 bases between the two ends. The CDR3 protein is CAITLAGDHGYTF. The CDR3 DNA is TGTGCCATCACCCTTGCCGGAGACCATGGCTACACCTTC.

This chain uses TRBV6-2 or TRBV6-3 with TRBJ1-1; tentatively, D is TRBD1 (6 bases). Looked up from germline, CDR1 is MNHEY and CDR2 is SVGEGT. There are 14 residues in the CDR3. V was shortened by 6 bases and J by 9 bases, with 20 bases between the two germline ends. DNA of the CDR3: TGTGCCAGCAGCAGATATGGGCAGGGGAACAAAGCTTTCTTT. The encoded protein is CASSRYGQGNKAFF.

This clonotype was recorded many times. The chain joins TRBV12-3 or TRBV12-4 to TRBJ2-7; TRBD2 aligns across 10 bases. CDR3 length: 15 amino acids. Trimming took 1 base from V and 7 from J; bases not matched to a gene: 7. Here the CDR3 reads CASSLGSGRTGEQYF. The DNA for the CDR3 is TGTGCCAGCAGTTTAGGTAGCGGGAGGACGGGGGAGCAGTACTTC.

This clonotype has ten or more counts. The chain combines TRBV27 with TRBJ2-3; D is ambiguous. Trimming pared 6 bases from V and 6 bases from J, leaving 13 bases between. CDR1 MNHEY and CDR2 SMNVEV come from the germline V gene (reference sequence). This CDR3 spans 13 amino acids. CDR3 sequence: CASSASGGDTQYF. As DNA, the CDR3 is TGTGCCAGCAGCGCGAGTGGTGGGGATACGCAGTATTTT.

The chain uses TRBV5-1 and TRBJ2-6; D is unresolved. CDR3 length: 15 amino acids. V lost 0 bases and J 4 bases, leaving 8 bases between the germline ends. Per the germline V gene, CDR1 is SGHRS and CDR2 is YFSETQ. As DNA, the CDR3 is TGCGCCAGCAGCTTGGGGGCTTGGGGGGCCAACGTCCTGACTTTC. Amino acids: CASSLGAWGANVLTF.

The V call is TRBV24-1, the J call TRBJ2-3; 7 bases are a match to TRBD2. With 7 bases clipped from V and 3 bases from J, the junction kept 15 bases outside the gene matches. The CDR3 spans 17 residues. Germline CDR1 KGHDR, CDR2 SFDVKD. CDR3 sequence reads: CATSPSGVRERTDTQYF. Here the CDR3 DNA reads TGTGCCACCAGCCCCTCGGGGGTGCGGGAGCGGACAGATACGCAGTATTTT.

The table lists this clonotype with many counts. The chain carries TRBV25-1 and TRBJ2-3, with TRBD2 matching over 8 bases. The CDR3 contains 15 residues. With 4 bases clipped from V and 0 bases from J, the junction kept 3 bases outside the gene matches. Looked up from germline, CDR1 is MGHDK and CDR2 is SYGVNS. CDR3 DNA sequence: TGTGCCAGCAGTGCACTAGCGGCAAGCACAGATACGCAGTATTTT. Its translation is CASSALAASTDTQYF.

There are many counts of this clonotype. This chain links TRBV12-3 or TRBV12-4 with TRBJ1-4, with D unclear. Trimming removed 1 base from V and 7 bases from J, with 13 bases in between. The CDR3 runs 15 residues. The CDR3 loop is CASSLEVFRFEKLFF. DNA for the CDR3: TGTGCCAGCAGTTTAGAGGTTTTCCGATTTGAAAAACTGTTTTTT.

V usage is TRBV6-1 and J usage is TRBJ1-2; D gene ambiguous. V was pared by 6 bases and J by 4 bases, with 12 bases between. This CDR3 region has 13 residues. Germline CDR1 reads MNHNS; CDR2 reads SASEGT. The CDR3 DNA is TGTGCCAGCAGGGAGAGTCAGCCCTATGGCTACACCTTC. Amino acids: CASRESQPYGYTF.

The chain links TRBV27 to TRBJ2-7; 7 bases agree with TRBD2. Germline assignment: CDR1 MNHEY and CDR2 SMNVEV (reference sequence). V trimming: 4 bases; J trimming: 6 bases; junction bases outside the gene matches: 9. This CDR3 contains 14 residues. The CDR3 protein is CASSSLADLGEQYV. Written as DNA, the CDR3 is TGTGCCAGCAGTTCCCTAGCGGACCTTGGCGAGCAGTACGTC.

The V gene is TRBV7-9, the J gene TRBJ2-6; D is unresolved. Deletions cut 4 bases from V and 4 bases from J, with 11 bases between. CDR3 length: 15 residues. Germline loops: CDR1 SEHNR, CDR2 FQNEAQ (reference sequence). The CDR3 DNA sequence: TGTGCCAGCAGCTCCCCCGGGCGAGGGGCCAACGTCCTGACTTTC. The encoded protein is CASSSPGRGANVLTF.

The chain has TRBV27 and TRBJ1-6; TRBD1 matches at 7 bases. Looked up from germline, CDR1 is MNHEY and CDR2 is SMNVEV (reference sequence). The CDR3 runs 19 residues. V trimming: 0 bases; J trimming: 9 bases; junction bases outside the gene matches: 17. CDR3 in amino acids: CASSLSKVWGQNLLSPLHF. CDR3 nucleotide sequence: TGTGCCAGCAGTTTATCGAAAGTATGGGGACAGAACCTTCTTTCACCCCTCCACTTT.